The rows below give T cell receptor beta chains drawn from one sample of a study of CD8 T cells in ankylosing spondylitis. TCRdb itself ran the 5' RACE reads through MiXCR, one entry per CDR3 protein. The sample has a few hundred thousand distinct CDR3 sequences, around 17% seen once. The specimen sequenced was blood, either unsorted or a sorted T cell fraction (not recorded which). Every receptor here comes from a male donor with ankylosing spondylitis. The CDR3 runs from the conserved cysteine through the conserved F or W. A D gene is named only where the DNA matches it firmly. Only some rows state a clone size, as once, few, many or a class for expanded clones.

d_gene	j_gene	abundance	v_gene	CDR3aa	CDR3nt
-	TRBJ1-1	-	TRBV4-2	CASSQDWAGTTEAFF	TGTGCCAGCAGCCAAGATTGGGCGGGGACCACTGAAGCTTTCTTT
-	TRBJ2-3	few	TRBV3-1	CASSQEGTISDTQYF	TGTGCCAGCAGCCAAGAGGGAACAATCTCAGATACGCAGTATTTT
-	TRBJ2-3	few	TRBV11-2	CASSLGEDTQYF	TGTGCCAGCAGCTTGGGTGAGGATACGCAGTATTTT
-	TRBJ2-7	-	TRBV7-9	CASSLAGRAHEQYF	TGTGCCAGCAGCTTAGCGGGCAGGGCCCACGAGCAGTACTTC
-	TRBJ2-1	-	TRBV29-1	CSVEDPLHNEQFF	TGCAGCGTTGAAGATCCACTCCACAATGAGCAGTTCTTC
-	TRBJ2-1	-	TRBV6-1	CASSEGVHNEQFF	TGTGCCAGCAGTGAAGGGGTCCACAATGAGCAGTTCTTC
TRBD1	TRBJ1-6	few	TRBV20-1	CSAVPRGLAYNSPLHF	TGCAGTGCAGTCCCCAGGGGGTTGGCCTATAATTCACCCCTCCACTTT
-	TRBJ2-5	-	TRBV5-6	CASSLGNGETQYF	TGTGCCAGCAGCTTGGGGAATGGAGAGACCCAGTACTTC
-	TRBJ1-2	-	TRBV24-1	CATSDPDSTGYGYTF	TGTGCCACCAGTGACCCGGATTCGACGGGCTATGGCTACACCTTC
TRBD2	TRBJ2-2	-	TRBV7-8	CATTGGTGELFF	TGTGCCACTACGGGAGGGACCGGGGAGCTGTTTTTT
TRBD1	TRBJ2-5	few	TRBV4-1	CASSPLGTDQETQYF	TGCGCCAGCAGCCCACTAGGGACAGACCAAGAGACCCAGTACTTC
TRBD1	TRBJ2-3	once	TRBV5-6	CASGDRGLVTQYF	TGTGCCAGCGGGGACAGGGGGCTGGTTACGCAGTATTTT
-	TRBJ2-7	many	TRBV7-2	CASSFTGSSYEQYF	TGTGCCAGCAGCTTTACAGGGAGCTCCTACGAGCAGTACTTC
-	TRBJ2-1	-	TRBV4-2	CASSPIGVDEQFF	TGTGCCAGCAGCCCTATAGGGGTCGATGAGCAGTTCTTC
TRBD1	TRBJ2-7	-	TRBV2	CANTPGQGKYEQYF	TGTGCCAACACCCCGGGACAGGGCAAATACGAGCAGTACTTC
TRBD1	TRBJ2-3	few	TRBV28	CASSVLTGADTQYF	TGTGCCAGCAGTGTACTGACAGGGGCAGATACGCAGTATTTT
-	TRBJ2-1	once	TRBV20-1	CSARRDDSYNEQFF	TGCAGTGCTAGAAGGGACGACTCCTACAATGAGCAGTTCTTC
TRBD1	TRBJ2-1	many	TRBV29-1	CSVELGSGGDEQFF	TGCAGCGTTGAGTTGGGGTCAGGGGGCGATGAGCAGTTCTTC
-	TRBJ2-1	-	TRBV6-2/TRBV6-3	CASSLLFYNEQFF	TGTGCCAGCAGTTTACTATTCTACAATGAGCAGTTCTTC
-	TRBJ1-1	-	TRBV4-1	CASSQTPGAHTEAFF	TGCGCCAGCAGCCAAACCCCGGGGGCTCACACTGAAGCTTTCTTT
-	TRBJ2-5	-	TRBV4-1	CASSQENTETQYF	TGCGCCAGCAGCCAAGAGAACACGGAGACCCAGTACTTC
-	TRBJ1-1	-	TRBV4-1	CASLNRVGTEAFF	TGCGCCAGCCTCAACAGGGTTGGGACTGAAGCTTTCTTT
TRBD2	TRBJ2-1	few	TRBV27	CASSFAGGYEQFF	TGTGCCAGCAGTTTCGCGGGGGGCTATGAGCAGTTCTTC
-	TRBJ1-1	few	TRBV4-1	CASSQWGRPNTEAFF	TGCGCCAGCAGCCAATGGGGACGGCCGAACACTGAAGCTTTCTTT
-	TRBJ2-1	-	TRBV4-1	CASSQGLGAYNEQFF	TGCGCCAGCAGCCAAGGCCTAGGGGCCTACAATGAGCAGTTCTTC
-	TRBJ2-4	few	TRBV14	CASSQEKEEDGALAKNIQYF	TGTGCCAGCAGCCAAGAAAAGGAAGAGGACGGGGCCTTAGCCAAAAACATTCAGTACTTC
-	TRBJ1-2	many	TRBV28	CASTRGARGYGYTF	TGTGCCAGCACTCGCGGGGCCAGGGGATATGGCTACACCTTC
-	TRBJ2-3	-	TRBV27	CASSLVPHTDTQYF	TGTGCCAGCAGTTTAGTACCACACACAGATACGCAGTATTTT
TRBD1	TRBJ2-1	-	TRBV9	CASSAGTGVIISYNEQFF	TGTGCCAGCAGCGCCGGGACAGGGGTCATTATTTCCTACAATGAGCAGTTCTTC